What follows describes a single T cell receptor beta chain. This clonotype appeared a few times. Its antigen is unknown. Base-call qualities are not available, and no considerably larger clone is one nucleotide away. Library preparation was by 5' RACE. TCRdb records Illumina HiSeq 2000 as the sequencer. Template switching introduced a universal primer binding site; the final cDNA contained a unique molecular identifier, enabling accurate counting of TCR cDNA molecules. Specific primers in the conserved constant-segment region were used to synthesize first-strand cDNA for TCR alpha and beta chains. Each cDNA library was double barcoded, with a SMART-Mk sample barcode plus Illumina barcodes, to control for contamination. TruSeq adapter sequences, together with Illumina sample barcodes, were added in two successive PCR steps. TCR alpha and beta cDNA libraries were sequenced on the Illumina HiSeq platform with custom primers. The paper's data handling went like this. MiGEC processed the raw reads to extract unique molecular identifiers, while MiXCR was used to determine the CDR3 positions. Recombination models were inferred per individual with the repgenHMM and IGoR tools using an EM algorithm. Shared clonotypes were analyzed with the tcR package in R, and sharing was normalized by the product of cloneset sizes. To study raw recombination free of thymic and clonal selection effects, out-of-frame nonproductive sequences were analyzed. The raw public data were reprocessed by TCRdb itself: fastp quality trimming at Q25, MiXCR clonotype calling, in-frame beta chains only. Entries that share a CDR3 protein sequence are merged under the most common genes and DNA. The V and J calls here are based on TCRdb, not the publication. Counted in this sample were fewer than 900,000 distinct CDR3 sequences; about 18% of them appeared once. Together, the top ten hold around 14% of the sample.

This specimen comes from a study of identical twins (dated by TCRdb to about 2016). Background on the whole study: The study deep-sequenced TCR alpha and beta repertoires from monozygotic twins, unrelated adults of various ages and cord blood to test whether fetal clonotypes persist. To rule out contamination, replicate twin experiments were performed at different times with different library preparation protocols. General study outcomes and caveats: Invariant T cells such as MAIT and iNKT could partly confound zero-insertion analyses, although diverse VJ usage argued against such confounding for most clonotypes. Abundant cord blood beta clonotypes carried fewer insertions; young adult naive repertoires showed a weaker similar trend, while memory repertoires showed none. Excess twin sharing in beta out-of-frame sequences was weaker because fewer shared sequences lowered the signal-to-noise ratio. In monozygotic twins, recombination models systematically underestimated out-of-frame TCR alpha sharing, but the models matched the sharing seen between unrelated individuals. Because the same donors could not be followed over many years, the conclusions relied on cross-sectional statistical analysis. Compared with coincidental sharing between unrelated individuals, out-of-frame TCR alpha sequences shared between twins had an excess of sequences with low generation probability.

CDR1 and CDR2 are drawn from the germline V gene: ENHRY, SYGVKD. Its CDR3 holds 12 amino acids, cysteine through phenylalanine. This entry keeps only the CDR3 DNA: 36 bases, framed from base 1. V is cut back by 6 bases and J by 4 bases, with 2 bases in the junction unmatched. All donors were healthy Caucasians. The twin cohort consisted of three pairs of female monozygotic twins, all aged roughly 18 to 29 years. The RNA used for TCR libraries was isolated from peripheral blood mononuclear cells. This same sample was also taken into another study, of T cells expressing NK-cell markers. The second paper further reports: About 8 donors provided sorted CD3+CD56+NKG2C+, CD3+CD56+NKG2C- and CD3+CD56-NKG2C+ T-cell subsets, whose TCR beta-chain repertoires were profiled. Among the eight sequenced donors, only one was HCMV-seronegative, while the other seven were HCMV-seropositive. To restrict sorting to alphabetaTCR-expressing T cells, an anti-gammadeltaTCR antibody was added in several experiments. In about 6 donors, the dominant CD3+CD56+NKG2C+ clonotypes were found to rank among the top 10 CD8+ clonotypes and to make up roughly 1.0-7.0% of CD8+ T cells. Those dominant clonotypes were again the most abundant among CD3+CD56-NKG2C+ cells in four donors, at about 25-60.1%. Whether the expanded NKG2C-expressing T cell clones were specific for HCMV antigens was left unclear. All eight donors whose samples were sequenced were randomly selected healthy volunteers, three of them men and five women. HCMV serostatus was determined by detecting HCMV-specific IgG in serum with a commercial ELISA kit. For about six donors, bulk peripheral blood T-cell repertoires were also sequenced from unsorted PBMC. MIGEC was used to demultiplex reads and group reads by UMI, and MiTCR was used to assemble and quantify clonotypes. To exclude erroneous sequences, only TCR cDNA sequences supported by at least two reads were retained. The tcR package was used for downstream repertoire analysis, and clonotypes were matched between fractions using CDR3 nucleotide sequence together with V segment. VDJmatch was used to annotate antigen specificity against VDJdb, with one amino acid substitution in CDR3 allowed.

Specimen: PBMCs. This receptor was obtained from a woman younger than 35 in good health. The sequence joins TRBV10-3 to TRBJ1-2, with 7 bases matching TRBD1. The bases read TGTGCCATCAGCACAGGGGCCTATGGCTACACCTTC. This is translated as CAISTGAYGYTF.